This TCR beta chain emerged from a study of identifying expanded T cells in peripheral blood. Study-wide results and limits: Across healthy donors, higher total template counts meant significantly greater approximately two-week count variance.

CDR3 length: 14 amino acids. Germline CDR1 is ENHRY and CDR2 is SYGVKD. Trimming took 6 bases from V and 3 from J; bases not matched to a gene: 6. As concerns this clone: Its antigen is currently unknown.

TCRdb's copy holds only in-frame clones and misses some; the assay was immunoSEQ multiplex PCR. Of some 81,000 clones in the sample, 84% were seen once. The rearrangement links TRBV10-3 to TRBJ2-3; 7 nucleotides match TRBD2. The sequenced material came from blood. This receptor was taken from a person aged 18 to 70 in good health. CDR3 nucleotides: TGTGCCATCAGGGAAACCGGGAGGACAGATACGCAGTATTTT. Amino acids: CAIRETGRTDTQYF.